Each of the 10 T cell receptor beta chains below was sequenced from the same sample in a study of glioma-infiltrating T cells. The iRepertoire nested amplicon-rescue multiplex PCR amplified TCR alpha and beta CDR3s from RNA. TCRdb re-derived calls from the multiplex PCR reads in MiXCR, one entry per CDR3 protein. The sample shows 150,000 or so distinct CDR3 sequences, approximately 39% of them seen only once. Specimen: glioma tissue, nonneoplastic brain tissue, or PBMCs (not recorded which). Receptor source: a human donor with low-grade glioma or glioblastoma, undergoing nonglioma brain surgery, or in good health (not recorded which).

This clonotype has ten or more counts. The CDR3 DNA is TGCAGTGCTAGAGATTACGCCAGGGGAGAGACCCAGTACTTC. Its translation: CSARDYARGETQYF. The chain has TRBV20-1 and TRBJ2-5, with D maybe TRBD1 (6 bases). Germline V lookup: CDR1 DFQATT, CDR2 SNEGSKA (reference sequence). Deletions cut 0 bases from V and 4 bases from J, with 12 bases between. CDR3 length equals 14 residues.

The table lists this clonotype with many counts. This sequence joins TRBV20-1 and TRBJ2-7; a weak D match, TRBD2 (5 bases). From germline, CDR1 is DFQATT and CDR2 SNEGSKA (reference sequence). V lost 3 bases, J lost 7 bases, and 13 bases lay in between. The CDR3 runs to 12 residues. The CDR3 region is CSASRSGFEQYF. CDR3 DNA sequence: TGCAGTGCTAGCCGGTCGGGGTTTGAGCAGTACTTC.

This clonotype has only a few counts. The chain carries TRBV20-1 and TRBJ2-1; D perhaps matches TRBD1 (5 bases). This CDR3 is 14 amino acids long. The germline V gene encodes CDR1 DFQATT and CDR2 SNEGSKA (reference sequence). V lost 0 bases and J lost 8, with 14 bases in between. The CDR3 sequence: CSARDRGRVYEQFF. CDR3 nucleotides: TGCAGTGCTAGAGATCGAGGCAGGGTGTATGAGCAGTTCTTC.

The chain joins TRBV3-1 to TRBJ2-3, with a tentative D call TRBD2 (6 bases). CDR3 length: 13 residues. V lost 4 bases and J 2 bases, leaving 7 bases between the germline ends. Germline CDR1 is LGHDT and CDR2 is YNNKEL (reference sequence). CDR3 in DNA: TGTGCCAGCAGCCGGACTATCACAGATACGCAGTATTTT. This gives the protein CASSRTITDTQYF.

This clonotype was seen a handful of times. V is TRBV6-1 and J is TRBJ1-1, with D hard to call. Per germline, CDR1 MNHNS and CDR2 SASEGT. The CDR3 has 16 residues. The V and J ends lost 6 bases and 4 bases respectively, with 21 bases between them. The CDR3 loop reads CASSRIRAPRTTEAFF. In DNA form, the CDR3 reads TGTGCCAGCAGCCGAATCCGAGCCCCCAGAACCACTGAAGCTTTCTTT.

The chain employs TRBV19 and TRBJ2-3; D unresolved. Trimming removed 7 bases from V and 11 bases from J, with 13 bases in between. This CDR3 spans 11 amino acids. The germline V gene encodes CDR1 LNHDA and CDR2 SQIVND (reference sequence). DNA of the CDR3: TGTGCCAGTATGGCGGCCCAAGAGCAGTATTTT. This codes for CASMAAQEQYF.

This clonotype appeared once. The rearrangement links TRBV20-1 to TRBJ2-7; 9 bases fit TRBD2. Germline CDR1 DFQATT, CDR2 SNEGSKA (reference sequence). The CDR3 contains 16 residues. V shed 3 bases, J shed 7 bases, and the junction held 16 bases outside the gene matches. CDR3 sequence: CSASPIQGVAGAEQYF. The CDR3 nucleotides are TGCAGTGCTAGCCCCATTCAGGGAGTAGCGGGAGCTGAGCAGTACTTC.

The gene calls are TRBV20-1 and TRBJ1-2; the match to TRBD1 covers 7 bases. Germline CDR1 DFQATT, CDR2 SNEGSKA (reference sequence). The CDR3 contains 12 residues. DNA of the CDR3: TGCACCAACCTGGGACAGAACCTTGGCTACACCTTC. Protein sequence: CTNLGQNLGYTF.

The rearrangement uses TRBV6-6 and TRBJ1-5; D is possibly TRBD1 (5 bases). V lost 0 bases to trimming and J lost 5 bases, with 8 bases between them. CDR1 and CDR2 (germline): MNHNY, SVGAGI (reference sequence). The CDR3 spans 14 residues. The CDR3 region has the DNA TGTGCCAGCAGTTACTCGGGGGATGATCAGCCCCAGCATTTT. It translates to CASSYSGDDQPQHF.

At least ten counts were recorded for this clonotype. The rearrangement joins TRBV6-1 to TRBJ2-3; D uncertain. Germline CDR1 reads MNHNS; CDR2 reads SASEGT. CDR3 length equals 12 residues. The V end was cut by 7 bases, the J end by 3 bases, with 8 bases between. DNA of the CDR3: TGTGCCAGCACCCCCGGAACAGATACGCAGTATTTT. Translating it yields CASTPGTDTQYF.